The present entry profiles one TCR beta chain with its context. The sample belongs to a study of blood T cell repertoires in COVID-19. Study details: COVID-19 samples from acute and convalescent phases originated in the United States, Italy and Spain. Nucleic acid was either cDNA or gDNA, and it came from T cells, B-cell-depleted T cells, or PBMCs.

Libraries were prepared by immunoSEQ multiplex PCR; TCRdb keeps only in-frame clonotypes and omits some of them. The sample consists of under 150,000 clones, 90% of them appearing once. This CDR3 spans 14 amino acids. V gave up 3 bases and J gave up 4 bases, with 13 bases separating them. The V gene's germline CDR1 is SGHNT and CDR2 YYREEE (reference sequence). The sequence derives from a man between 50 and 59 years old with active COVID-19. This chain joins TRBV5-4 and TRBJ2-5, with D perhaps TRBD1 (8 bases). Specimen: peripheral blood. CDR3 nucleotides: TGTGCCAGCAGCTCTAACAGGGGGGGAGAGACCCAGTACTTC. Its protein is CASSSNRGGETQYF.